The next 30 T cell receptor beta chains were all read from a single sample in a study of neurological immune-mediated disorders. A single record per CDR3 protein comes from TCRdb applying MiXCR to the 5' RACE reads. The sample has roughly 48,000 distinct CDR3 sequences; about 25% are singletons. The material sequenced was PBMCs. The receptors here all came from a woman in her seventies in good health.

This chain uses TRBV24-1 with TRBJ1-2, with TRBD1 as a possible D gene (5 bases). Germline CDR1 KGHDR, CDR2 SFDVKD. Deletions cut 6 bases from V and 0 bases from J, with 7 bases between. The CDR3 has 13 amino acids. CDR3 region: CATSLGANYGYTF. Written as DNA, the CDR3 is TGTGCCACCAGTCTAGGGGCTAACTATGGCTACACCTTC.

The sample holds many counts of this clonotype. This chain connects TRBV6-5 to TRBJ1-2; a possible D gene is TRBD1 (5 bases). The V gene's germline CDR1 is MNHEY and CDR2 SVGAGI. CDR3 length: 14 amino acids. V was pared by 2 bases and J by 5 bases, with 12 bases between. CDR3 in DNA: TGTGCCAGCAGTTACAACGCAGGGCGGTATGGCTACACCTTC. Its translation: CASSYNAGRYGYTF.

The chain links TRBV9 to TRBJ2-5; D may be TRBD1 or TRBD2 (5 bases each). Germline V lookup: CDR1 SGDLS, CDR2 YYNGEE. Trimming removed 4 bases at V and 0 bases at J, with 13 bases between. CDR3 size: 15 residues. The CDR3 nucleotides are TGTGCCAGCAGCCCCCCGGGACGGCACCAAGAGACCCAGTACTTC. It encodes CASSPPGRHQETQYF.

There are many counts of this clonotype. The chain recombines TRBV5-1 with TRBJ2-3; D not resolved. Trimming took off 1 base at V and 6 bases at J, with 6 bases between the two ends. This CDR3 is built from 12 residues. Germline CDR1 is SGHRS and CDR2 is YFSETQ. The CDR3 protein is CASSLLSDTQYF. In nucleotides, the CDR3 is TGCGCCAGCAGCTTGTTATCGGATACGCAGTATTTT.

This clonotype was recorded many times. The chain links TRBV9 to TRBJ2-3; the match to TRBD2 covers 8 bases. This CDR3 is 18 amino acids long. V was clipped by 4 bases and J by 1 base; unmatched bases: 14. Germline loops: CDR1 SGDLS, CDR2 YYNGEE. CDR3 sequence: CASSSWVSGKGGTDTQYF. The DNA for the CDR3 is TGTGCCAGCAGCTCATGGGTTAGCGGGAAAGGTGGCACAGATACGCAGTATTTT.

The chain carries TRBV7-8 and TRBJ2-5, with D maybe TRBD1 (5 bases). V was pared by 5 bases and J by 9 bases, with 13 bases between. This CDR3 is built from 12 residues. Germline CDR1 SGHVS, CDR2 FQNEAQ. The CDR3 nucleotides are TGTGCCAGCAGCAAGTCTCTAGGGGCCCAGTACTTC. Protein product: CASSKSLGAQYF.

Worth noting for this clonotype: The CDR3 ends on some other residue instead of the conserved phenylalanine or tryptophan, so this is likely a read error. This chain links TRBV5-1 with TRBJ2-1; 14 nucleotides agree with TRBD2. The CDR3 runs to 19 residues. V lost 4 bases to trimming and J lost 4 bases; unmatched junction nucleotides: 13. CDR1 SGHRS and CDR2 YFSETQ come from the germline V gene. The DNA of the CDR3 is TGCGCCAGCAGCACGACAGGGACTAGCGGGGGAACGGGATACAATGAGCAGTTCTTA. It codes for CASSTTGTSGGTGYNEQFL.

This clonotype appeared many times. The V and J genes are TRBV7-9 and TRBJ1-5; tentative D call: TRBD1 (5 bases). Looked up from germline, CDR1 is SEHNR and CDR2 is FQNEAQ (reference sequence). There are 12 residues in the CDR3. Trimming took 10 bases from V and 2 from J, leaving 9 bases between them. Here the CDR3 DNA reads TGTGCCACGGGGGATGGCAATCAGCCCCAGCATTTT. Translation: CATGDGNQPQHF.

This clonotype was seen repeatedly, ten times or more. The chain joins TRBV18 to TRBJ1-2, with D perhaps TRBD1 (6 bases). CDR3 length equals 13 residues. V lost 3 bases and J lost 7, with 12 bases in between. Germline CDR1 KGHSH, CDR2 LQKENI. CDR3 region: CASSPGQSSGYTF. The CDR3 DNA reads TGTGCCAGCTCACCGGGACAATCAAGTGGCTACACCTTC.

This clonotype was counted at least ten times. The chain couples TRBV3-1 to TRBJ2-5; D gene unclear. CDR1 is LGHDT and CDR2 is YNNKEL in the germline V gene (reference sequence). CDR3 length: 14 amino acids. Trimming pared 4 bases from V and 5 bases from J, leaving 14 bases between. CDR3 DNA sequence: TGTGCCAGCAGCCCCAACGCTATGTACGAGACCCAGTACTTC. Its translation is CASSPNAMYETQYF.

This clonotype was seen repeatedly, ten times or more. The CDR3 nucleotides are TGCAGTGCTAGAGATCGCAGTGGAACTGGAAACACCATATATTTT. This gives the protein CSARDRSGTGNTIYF. This chain links TRBV20-1 with TRBJ1-3; D not certain. Germline loops: CDR1 DFQATT, CDR2 SNEGSKA (reference sequence). This CDR3 contains 15 residues. Between the trimmed V and J ends, which lost 0 bases and 2 bases, there was a span of 11 bases.

Many counts were recorded for this clonotype. This chain uses TRBV5-1 with TRBJ2-7; TRBD1 agrees at 8 bases. Unmatched junction bases numbered 6, after V lost 4 bases and J lost 3 bases. The CDR3 spans 14 residues. Germline values: CDR1 SGHRS, CDR2 YFSETQ. The CDR3 loop is CASSPGTGGYEQYF. In DNA, the CDR3 is TGCGCCAGCAGCCCCGGGACAGGCGGCTACGAGCAGTACTTC.

This clonotype was detected a few times. The chain employs TRBV20-1 and TRBJ2-5; D unresolved. The germline V gene has CDR1 DFQATT and CDR2 SNEGSKA (reference sequence). Trimming stripped 6 bases from V and 0 bases from J, with 8 bases between. The CDR3 is 12 amino acids. The CDR3 coding sequence is TGCAGTGCAACGGAGAACCAAGAGACCCAGTACTTC. The encoded protein is CSATENQETQYF.

This clonotype was counted ten times or more. The chain has TRBV4-1 and TRBJ2-2; TRBD1 agrees at 10 bases. This CDR3 contains 16 residues. Germline V gene lookup returns CDR1 MGHRA and CDR2 YSYEKL. V shed 1 base and J 6 bases; nucleotides not matched to a gene: 5. The CDR3 bases are TGCGCCAGCAGCCAAGCACCGGGACAGGGGTCCGGGGAGCTGTTTTTT. This sequence encodes CASSQAPGQGSGELFF.

A few counts support this clonotype. The chain carries TRBV5-1 and TRBJ1-1, with D perhaps TRBD1 (6 bases). CDR1 is SGHRS, CDR2 YFSETQ, per germline. There are 16 residues in the CDR3. Trimming removed 1 base at V and 0 bases at J, with 13 bases between. Here the CDR3 reads CASSLKWGAVNTEAFF. The CDR3 nucleotides are TGCGCCAGCAGCTTGAAATGGGGGGCGGTGAACACTGAAGCTTTCTTT.

The CDR3 spells CASRGWGSDEQFF. CDR3 DNA: TGTGCCAGCAGGGGGTGGGGCTCGGATGAGCAGTTCTTC. This chain joins TRBV7-9 and TRBJ2-1; possibly TRBD1 for D (5 bases). The CDR3 has 13 amino acids. The germline V gene encodes CDR1 SEHNR and CDR2 FQNEAQ (reference sequence). Trimming stripped 6 bases from V and 8 bases from J, with 14 bases between.

Only a few counts were recorded for this clonotype. This chain uses TRBV11-2 with TRBJ2-1; 10 bases fit TRBD2. With V trimmed by 3 bases and J by 6 bases, 11 bases remained unmatched. Germline CDR1 reads SGHAT; CDR2 reads FQNNGV. The CDR3 contains 17 residues. CDR3 residues: CASSFWTSGPRANEQFF. The CDR3 coding sequence is TGTGCCAGCAGCTTTTGGACTAGCGGTCCCAGGGCCAATGAGCAGTTCTTC.

This chain joins TRBV20-1 and TRBJ2-7; TRBD2 matches 11 bases. From germline, CDR1 is DFQATT and CDR2 SNEGSKA (reference sequence). Trimming took 0 bases from V and 6 from J; bases not matched to a gene: 4. There are 14 residues in the CDR3. CDR3 nucleotides: TGCAGTGCTAGAGATCGACTAGCGGGGTTCGAGCAGTACTTC. Its protein product is CSARDRLAGFEQYF.

This clonotype was counted between two and nine times. An end of the junction does not agree with germline; a read error may underlie this. The chain is built from TRBV20-1 and TRBJ2-7, with 9 positions matching TRBD2. The CDR3 runs to 16 residues. The germline V gene has CDR1 DFQATT and CDR2 SNEGSKA (reference sequence). The CDR3: CSVTGTGGRAGGEHYF. The DNA of the CDR3 is TGCAGTGTCACCGGGACTGGCGGGAGGGCCGGTGGCGAGCACTACTTC.

The chain joins TRBV14 to TRBJ2-7, with TRBD2 as a possible D gene (5 bases). CDR1 and CDR2 (germline): SGHDN, FVKESK. This CDR3 is built from 14 residues. Trimming shortened V by 5 bases and J by 1 base, and 12 bases separated the two germline ends. CDR3 in DNA: TGTGCCAGCAGCGACAATGGCGGGTCCTACGAGCAGTACTTC. It translates to CASSDNGGSYEQYF.

This clonotype was seen more than once but under ten times. V usage is TRBV3-1 and J usage is TRBJ2-1, with 7 positions matching TRBD1. The CDR3 length is 13 residues. With 4 bases clipped from V and 10 bases from J, the junction kept 7 bases outside the gene matches. Germline CDR1 and CDR2: LGHDT and YNNKEL (reference sequence). The CDR3 sequence: CASSLLGQMEQFF. The CDR3 DNA sequence: TGTGCCAGCAGCCTCTTGGGACAGATGGAGCAGTTCTTC.

The rearrangement joins TRBV6-1 to TRBJ2-7, with 7 bases identical to TRBD1. The CDR3 is made up of 15 amino acids. Germline V lookup: CDR1 MNHNS, CDR2 SASEGT. V dropped 3 bases and J dropped 5; count of bases not matched to a gene: 10. CDR3 sequence: CASSDPGTEDNEQYF. DNA of the CDR3: TGTGCCAGCAGTGACCCCGGGACAGAGGACAACGAGCAGTACTTC.

This clonotype was found many times. The CDR3 region has the DNA TGCAGCGTCGATACTAGCGGTAGCTCCTACAATGAGCAGTTCTTC. It yields the protein CSVDTSGSSYNEQFF. The chain employs TRBV29-1 and TRBJ2-1, with TRBD2 matching over 8 bases. The CDR3 has 15 residues. Per the germline V gene, CDR1 is SQVTM and CDR2 is ANQGSEA. After removal of 6 bases from V and 0 bases from J, the junction contained 7 bases not matched to a gene.

The chain employs TRBV5-6 and TRBJ2-5, with D perhaps matching TRBD2 (5 bases). The V and J ends lost 0 bases and 1 base respectively, with 13 bases between them. The CDR3 runs to 16 residues. Germline CDR1 SGHDT, CDR2 YYEEEE. This chain's CDR3 is CASSLALASIQETQYF. CDR3 in DNA: TGTGCCAGCAGCTTGGCCCTAGCCAGTATCCAAGAGACCCAGTACTTC.

This clonotype was counted at least ten times. A read error may be the cause here, since a much bigger clone is one base away. The rearrangement uses TRBV27 and TRBJ2-7; D gene ambiguous. The CDR3 totals 13 residues. The germline V gene has CDR1 MNHEY and CDR2 SMNVEV (reference sequence). CDR3: CASSLSRQYELYF. The CDR3 region has the DNA TGTGCCAGCAGTTTATCTCGCCAGTACGAGCTGTACTTC.

For this clonotype: The junction does not match germline at one end; this may be a read error. The chain is built from TRBV7-2 and TRBJ2-1; 10 bases agree with TRBD2. CDR1 is SGHTA, CDR2 FQGNSA, per germline. The CDR3 consists of 13 residues. The CDR3 coding sequence is TGTGCCAGCTGCACTCTAGCGGGAGTTGAGCACTTCTTC. It specifies CASCTLAGVEHFF.

This clonotype was detected a few times. The chain links TRBV5-1 to TRBJ2-2; a weak D match, TRBD2 (5 bases). The length of the CDR3 is 16 residues. The germline V gene encodes CDR1 SGHRS and CDR2 YFSETQ. Trimming took 0 bases from V and 5 from J, leaving 14 bases between them. The CDR3 protein is CASSLAGGPGTGELFF. In nucleotides, the CDR3 is TGCGCCAGCAGCTTGGCCGGCGGGCCCGGAACCGGGGAGCTGTTTTTT. Variable domain in full (rest from reference TRBV5-1 and TRBJ2-2): KAGVTQTPRYLIKTRGQQVTLSCSPISGHRSVSWYQQTPGQGLQFLFEYFSETQRNKGNFPGRFSGRQFSNSRSEMNVSTLELGDSALYLCASSLAGGPGTGELFFGEGSRLTVL.

The V call is TRBV10-3, the J call TRBJ1-2; TRBD1 is a possible D gene (5 bases). The CDR3 has 13 residues. Trimming removed 8 bases at V and 3 bases at J, with 13 bases between. CDR1 is ENHRY, CDR2 SYGVKD, per germline. CDR3 nucleotides: TGTGCCATCGCAGGGTTCACCCACTATGGCTACACCTTC. The encoded protein is CAIAGFTHYGYTF.

This clonotype has at least ten counts. V gene TRBV7-3 combines with J gene TRBJ2-1; 12 nucleotides align to TRBD2. CDR1 and CDR2 (germline): SGHTA, FQGTGA. This CDR3 contains 15 residues. V lost 2 bases and J lost 9; bases outside the gene matches: 5. As DNA, the CDR3 is TGTGCCAGCAGCTTATTTTCTAGCGGGAGGGTTGAGCAGTTCTTC. Its protein is CASSLFSSGRVEQFF.

This clonotype has ten or more counts. CDR3 region: CASTGGRTRVNEQFF. The CDR3 coding sequence is TGTGCCAGCACTGGGGGACGGACAAGGGTCAATGAGCAGTTCTTC. The chain uses TRBV2 and TRBJ2-1, with D perhaps assigned TRBD1 or TRBD2 (5 bases each). Germline V lookup: CDR1 SNHLY, CDR2 FYNNEI. Trimming removed 7 bases from V and 6 bases from J, with 19 bases in between. The CDR3 has 15 residues.